The rows below give T cell receptor beta chains drawn from one sample of a study of control samples from healthy donors and cancer patients. Assay: immunoSEQ multiplex PCR; the TCRdb copy retains only in-frame clones and omits some. The repertoire has about 120,000 clones, around 89% of them found once; the top ten carry approximately 3.2%. The sample was blood. Receptors were obtained from a man aged 40-55 years in good health. Each CDR3 is given with its conserved first and last residue. D genes are given only for firm matches. The size of a clone is reported for some rows only, either as once, few or many, or as a class for expanded clones.

D gene: TRBD2; V gene: TRBV15; J gene: TRBJ2-3; clone size: .; CDR3 protein: CATSRAIERGVVTDTQYF; CDR3 DNA: TGTGCCACCAGCAGAGCCATAGAGCGGGGGGTTGTGACAGATACGCAGTATTTT
D gene: .; V gene: TRBV12-3/TRBV12-4; J gene: TRBJ2-5; clone size: .; CDR3 protein: CASTVSNQETQYF; CDR3 DNA: TGTGCCAGCACCGTTTCTAATCAAGAGACCCAGTACTTC
D gene: .; V gene: TRBV11-3; J gene: TRBJ1-1; clone size: .; CDR3 protein: CASSPTGGGGTEAFF; CDR3 DNA: TGTGCCAGCAGCCCCACCGGGGGAGGGGGCACTGAAGCTTTCTTT
D gene: .; V gene: TRBV9; J gene: TRBJ1-3; clone size: .; CDR3 protein: CASSATGTGNTIYF; CDR3 DNA: TGTGCCAGCAGCGCAACAGGGACAGGAAACACCATATATTTT
D gene: TRBD1; V gene: TRBV3-1/TRBV3-2; J gene: TRBJ2-2; clone size: once; CDR3 protein: CASSQGDRGVTGELFF; CDR3 DNA: TGTGCCAGCAGCCAAGGGGACAGGGGGGTGACCGGGGAGCTGTTTTTT
D gene: TRBD1; V gene: TRBV28; J gene: TRBJ1-2; clone size: .; CDR3 protein: CGSGQGAGNYGYTF; CDR3 DNA: TGTGGTTCGGGACAGGGGGCGGGTAACTATGGCTACACCTTC
D gene: TRBD1; V gene: TRBV7-9; J gene: TRBJ2-7; clone size: .; CDR3 protein: CASSLVSGTGPEQYF; CDR3 DNA: TGTGCCAGCAGCTTAGTATCTGGGACAGGGCCCGAGCAGTACTTC
D gene: TRBD1; V gene: TRBV3-1/TRBV3-2; J gene: TRBJ2-5; clone size: .; CDR3 protein: CASSQTQGPKGTQYF; CDR3 DNA: TGTGCCAGCAGCCAAACACAGGGGCCTAAGGGGACCCAGTACTTC
D gene: .; V gene: TRBV7-6; J gene: TRBJ1-5; clone size: .; CDR3 protein: CASSLSGLSNQPQHF; CDR3 DNA: TGTGCCAGCAGCTTATCCGGGCTTAGCAATCAGCCCCAGCATTTT
D gene: TRBD1; V gene: TRBV11-2; J gene: TRBJ1-1; clone size: once; CDR3 protein: CASSRQGAGNTEAFF; CDR3 DNA: TGTGCCAGCAGCCGACAGGGGGCGGGAAACACTGAAGCTTTCTTT
D gene: .; V gene: TRBV6-5; J gene: TRBJ2-6; clone size: .; CDR3 protein: CASSQGSGGANVLTF; CDR3 DNA: TGTGCCAGCAGTCAGGGTAGTGGTGGGGCCAACGTCCTGACTTTC
D gene: .; V gene: TRBV6-5; J gene: TRBJ2-1; clone size: .; CDR3 protein: CASRSWGDGNEQFF; CDR3 DNA: TGTGCCAGCAGATCATGGGGGGATGGTAATGAGCAGTTCTTC
D gene: .; V gene: TRBV7-2; J gene: TRBJ1-5; clone size: .; CDR3 protein: CASSLGTHSNQPQHF; CDR3 DNA: TGTGCCAGCAGCTTAGGGACACATAGCAATCAGCCCCAGCATTTT
D gene: .; V gene: TRBV24-1; J gene: TRBJ1-2; clone size: .; CDR3 protein: CATSDWEGDIYGYTF; CDR3 DNA: TGTGCCACCAGTGATTGGGAAGGGGATATCTATGGCTACACCTTC
D gene: .; V gene: TRBV12-3/TRBV12-4; J gene: TRBJ2-2; clone size: .; CDR3 protein: CASRENTGELFF; CDR3 DNA: TGTGCCAGCAGGGAGAACACCGGGGAGCTGTTTTTT
D gene: .; V gene: TRBV30; J gene: TRBJ2-4; clone size: .; CDR3 protein: CAWSWRDIQYF; CDR3 DNA: TGTGCCTGGAGTTGGAGGGACATTCAGTACTTC
D gene: .; V gene: TRBV14; J gene: TRBJ1-2; clone size: .; CDR3 protein: CASSPTDGRHGYTF; CDR3 DNA: TGTGCCAGCAGCCCCACGGACGGGAGGCATGGCTACACCTTC
D gene: .; V gene: TRBV18; J gene: TRBJ2-7; clone size: .; CDR3 protein: CASSPRTGALPGEQYF; CDR3 DNA: TGTGCCAGCTCACCACGAACGGGGGCTCTCCCTGGCGAGCAGTACTTC
D gene: .; V gene: TRBV24-1; J gene: TRBJ1-2; clone size: .; CDR3 protein: CATSTEGGGYTF; CDR3 DNA: TGTGCCACCAGCACGGAAGGAGGGGGCTACACCTTC
D gene: .; V gene: TRBV19; J gene: TRBJ1-5; clone size: .; CDR3 protein: CATTRKGVTDQPQHF; CDR3 DNA: TGTGCCACTACACGGAAGGGTGTTACCGATCAGCCCCAGCATTTT
D gene: TRBD2; V gene: TRBV2; J gene: TRBJ2-3; clone size: .; CDR3 protein: CASSEGLAGSTDTQYF; CDR3 DNA: TGTGCCAGCAGTGAAGGGCTAGCGGGCAGCACAGATACGCAGTATTTT
D gene: .; V gene: TRBV7-9; J gene: TRBJ2-5; clone size: .; CDR3 protein: CASSLGVGPETQYF; CDR3 DNA: TGTGCCAGCAGCTTAGGGGTGGGGCCGGAGACCCAGTACTTC
D gene: .; V gene: TRBV18; J gene: TRBJ2-6; clone size: .; CDR3 protein: CASSPPAGTGANVLTF; CDR3 DNA: TGTGCCAGCTCACCACCGGCAGGAACCGGGGCCAACGTCCTGACTTTC
D gene: TRBD1; V gene: TRBV24-1; J gene: TRBJ2-3; clone size: few; CDR3 protein: CATSDPGQGDTDTQYF; CDR3 DNA: TGTGCCACCAGTGATCCGGGACAGGGAGACACAGATACGCAGTATTTT
D gene: TRBD1; V gene: TRBV5-8; J gene: TRBJ2-5; clone size: .; CDR3 protein: CASSQSQGAGETQYF; CDR3 DNA: TGTGCCAGCAGTCAATCACAGGGGGCGGGAGAGACCCAGTACTTC
D gene: .; V gene: TRBV5-5; J gene: TRBJ1-2; clone size: .; CDR3 protein: CASSLATGGYGYTF; CDR3 DNA: TGTGCCAGCAGCTTGGCGACAGGAGGCTATGGCTACACCTTC
D gene: .; V gene: TRBV18; J gene: TRBJ1-1; clone size: .; CDR3 protein: CASSPFRDREAFF; CDR3 DNA: TGTGCCAGCTCACCTTTCAGGGATCGGGAAGCTTTCTTT
D gene: .; V gene: TRBV11-2; J gene: TRBJ1-1; clone size: .; CDR3 protein: CASSLSRNQAFF; CDR3 DNA: TGTGCCAGCAGCTTAAGTCGAAACCAAGCTTTCTTT
D gene: TRBD1; V gene: TRBV5-5; J gene: TRBJ1-1; clone size: .; CDR3 protein: CASSLTGGNTEAFF; CDR3 DNA: TGTGCCAGCAGCTTGACAGGGGGGAACACTGAAGCTTTCTTT
D gene: .; V gene: TRBV12-3/TRBV12-4; J gene: TRBJ1-1; clone size: once; CDR3 protein: CASRVYEGTEAFF; CDR3 DNA: TGTGCCAGCAGAGTTTACGAGGGGACTGAAGCTTTCTTT
D gene: TRBD1; V gene: TRBV24-1; J gene: TRBJ1-2; clone size: .; CDR3 protein: CATSDDRVGNYGYTF; CDR3 DNA: TGTGCCACCAGTGATGACAGGGTGGGTAACTATGGCTACACCTTC
D gene: TRBD1; V gene: TRBV19; J gene: TRBJ1-1; clone size: .; CDR3 protein: CASSSGQGKNTEAFF; CDR3 DNA: TGTGCCAGTAGTTCCGGACAGGGGAAGAACACTGAAGCTTTCTTT
D gene: .; V gene: TRBV19; J gene: TRBJ2-4; clone size: few; CDR3 protein: CASSMGFLRAMAKNIQYF; CDR3 DNA: TGTGCCAGTAGTATGGGGTTTCTCAGGGCGATGGCCAAAAACATTCAGTACTTC
D gene: .; V gene: TRBV7-3; J gene: TRBJ2-2; clone size: .; CDR3 protein: CASSTSSVGELFF; CDR3 DNA: TGTGCCAGCAGTACTAGCTCGGTCGGGGAGCTGTTTTTT
D gene: TRBD1; V gene: TRBV4-2; J gene: TRBJ1-5; clone size: few; CDR3 protein: CASSQDLAGQGSQPQHF; CDR3 DNA: TGTGCCAGCAGCCAAGATTTGGCGGGACAGGGTAGTCAGCCCCAGCATTTT
D gene: TRBD1; V gene: TRBV6-4; J gene: TRBJ1-2; clone size: .; CDR3 protein: CASSEVGTGGYGYTF; CDR3 DNA: TGTGCCAGCAGTGAAGTTGGGACAGGGGGCTATGGCTACACCTTC
D gene: TRBD1; V gene: TRBV7-9; J gene: TRBJ2-1; clone size: .; CDR3 protein: CASSKDGTAYNEQFF; CDR3 DNA: TGTGCCAGCAGTAAAGACGGGACAGCCTACAATGAGCAGTTCTTC
D gene: TRBD2; V gene: TRBV30; J gene: TRBJ2-7; clone size: .; CDR3 protein: CAWGSGGLEQYF; CDR3 DNA: TGTGCCTGGGGCAGCGGGGGGCTCGAGCAGTACTTC
D gene: .; V gene: TRBV29-1; J gene: TRBJ2-7; clone size: .; CDR3 protein: CSVVRPPYEQYF; CDR3 DNA: TGCAGCGTTGTACGACCACCCTACGAGCAGTACTTC
D gene: .; V gene: TRBV13; J gene: TRBJ2-7; clone size: .; CDR3 protein: CASSFYGQSYEQYF; CDR3 DNA: TGTGCCAGCAGCTTTTATGGACAGTCCTACGAGCAGTACTTC
D gene: .; V gene: TRBV6-5; J gene: TRBJ1-1; clone size: .; CDR3 protein: CASKEGALTEAFF; CDR3 DNA: TGTGCCAGCAAAGAGGGCGCCTTGACTGAAGCTTTCTTT
D gene: .; V gene: TRBV7-3; J gene: TRBJ1-1; clone size: .; CDR3 protein: CASSPGLETEAFF; CDR3 DNA: TGTGCCAGCAGCCCCGGGTTGGAGACTGAAGCTTTCTTT